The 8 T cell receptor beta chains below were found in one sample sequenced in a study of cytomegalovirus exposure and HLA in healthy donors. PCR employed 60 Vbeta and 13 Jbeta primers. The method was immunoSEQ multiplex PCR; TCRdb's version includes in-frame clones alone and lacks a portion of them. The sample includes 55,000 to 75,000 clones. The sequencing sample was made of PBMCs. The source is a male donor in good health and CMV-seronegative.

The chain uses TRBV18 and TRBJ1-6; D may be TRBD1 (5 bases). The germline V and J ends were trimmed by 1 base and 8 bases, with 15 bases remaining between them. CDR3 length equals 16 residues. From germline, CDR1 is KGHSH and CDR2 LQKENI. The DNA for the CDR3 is TGTGCCAGCTCACCACTCGCTCCGGGGGACGATTCACCCCTCCACTTT. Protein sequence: CASSPLAPGDDSPLHF.

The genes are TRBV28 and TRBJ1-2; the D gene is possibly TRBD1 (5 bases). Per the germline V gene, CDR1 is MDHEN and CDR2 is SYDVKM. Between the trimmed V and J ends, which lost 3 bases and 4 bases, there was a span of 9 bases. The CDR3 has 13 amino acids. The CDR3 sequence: CASSFEQVYGYTF. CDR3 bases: TGTGCCAGCAGTTTCGAACAGGTCTATGGCTACACCTTC.

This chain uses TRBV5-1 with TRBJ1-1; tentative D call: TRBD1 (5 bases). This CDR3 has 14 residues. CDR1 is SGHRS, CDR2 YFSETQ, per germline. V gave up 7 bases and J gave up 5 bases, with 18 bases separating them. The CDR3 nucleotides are TGCGCCAGCGGGGGGGGGTACAGCGATACTGAAGCTTTCTTT. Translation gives CASGGGYSDTEAFF.

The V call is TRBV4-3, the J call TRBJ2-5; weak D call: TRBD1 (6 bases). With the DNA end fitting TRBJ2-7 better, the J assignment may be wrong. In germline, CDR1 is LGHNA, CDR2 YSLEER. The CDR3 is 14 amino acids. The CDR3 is CASSQEPDSYEQYF. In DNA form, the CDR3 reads TGCGCCAGCAGCCAAGAACCGGACAGCTACGAGCAGTACTTC.

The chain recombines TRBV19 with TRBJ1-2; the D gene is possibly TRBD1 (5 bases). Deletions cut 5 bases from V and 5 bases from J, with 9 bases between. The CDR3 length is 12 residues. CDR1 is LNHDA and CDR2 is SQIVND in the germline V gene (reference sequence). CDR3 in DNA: TGTGCCAGTAGTTATCGACAGTATGGCTACACCTTC. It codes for CASSYRQYGYTF. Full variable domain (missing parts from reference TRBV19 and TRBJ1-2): DGGITQSPKYLFRKEGQNVTLSCEQNLNHDAMYWYRQDPGQGLRLIYYSQIVNDFQKGDIAEGYSVSREKKESFPLTVTSAQKNPTAFYLCASSYRQYGYTFGSGTRLTVV.

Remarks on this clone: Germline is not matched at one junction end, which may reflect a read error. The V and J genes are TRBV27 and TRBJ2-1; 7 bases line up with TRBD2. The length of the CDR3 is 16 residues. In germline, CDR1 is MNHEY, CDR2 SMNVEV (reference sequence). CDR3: CASSLSLAASDNEQFF. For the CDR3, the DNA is TGTGCCAGCAGTTTGTCCCTAGCGGCCTCCGACAATGAGCAGTTCTTC.

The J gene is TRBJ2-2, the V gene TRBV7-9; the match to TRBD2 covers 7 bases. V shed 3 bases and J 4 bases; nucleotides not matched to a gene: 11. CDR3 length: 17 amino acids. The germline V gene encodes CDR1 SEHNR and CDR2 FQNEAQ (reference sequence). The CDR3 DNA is TGTGCCAGCAGCTTCTTCCCCGGGGGGACTCTCACCGGGGAGCTGTTTTTT. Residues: CASSFFPGGTLTGELFF.

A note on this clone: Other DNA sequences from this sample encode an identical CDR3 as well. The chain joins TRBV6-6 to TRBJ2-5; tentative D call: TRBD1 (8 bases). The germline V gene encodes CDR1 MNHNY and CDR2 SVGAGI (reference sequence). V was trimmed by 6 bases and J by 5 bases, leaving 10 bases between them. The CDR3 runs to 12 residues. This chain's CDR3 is CASRQGGETQYF. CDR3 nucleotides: TGTGCCAGCAGACAGGGGGGGGAGACCCAGTACTTC.